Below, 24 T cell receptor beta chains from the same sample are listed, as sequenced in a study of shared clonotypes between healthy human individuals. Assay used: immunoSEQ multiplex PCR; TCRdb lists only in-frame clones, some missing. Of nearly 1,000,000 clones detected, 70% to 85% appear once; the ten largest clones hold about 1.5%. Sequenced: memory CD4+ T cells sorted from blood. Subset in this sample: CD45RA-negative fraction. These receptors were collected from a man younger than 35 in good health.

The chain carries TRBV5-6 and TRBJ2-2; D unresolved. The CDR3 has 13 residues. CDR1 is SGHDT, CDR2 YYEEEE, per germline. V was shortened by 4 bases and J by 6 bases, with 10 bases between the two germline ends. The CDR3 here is CASSRRAAGELFF. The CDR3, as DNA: TGTGCCAGCAGCCGAAGGGCGGCCGGGGAGCTGTTTTTT.

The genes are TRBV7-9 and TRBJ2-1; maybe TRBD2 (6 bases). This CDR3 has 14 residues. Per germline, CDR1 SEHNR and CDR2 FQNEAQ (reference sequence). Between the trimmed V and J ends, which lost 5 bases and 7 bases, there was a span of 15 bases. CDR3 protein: CASSPRSSGNEQFF. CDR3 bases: TGTGCCAGCAGCCCTCGTAGTAGCGGTAATGAGCAGTTCTTC.

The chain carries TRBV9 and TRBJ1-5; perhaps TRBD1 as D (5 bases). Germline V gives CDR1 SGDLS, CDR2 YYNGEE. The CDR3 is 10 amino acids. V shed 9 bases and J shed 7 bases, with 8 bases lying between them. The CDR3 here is CATGGQPQHF. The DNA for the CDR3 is TGTGCCACCGGGGGGCAGCCCCAGCATTTT.

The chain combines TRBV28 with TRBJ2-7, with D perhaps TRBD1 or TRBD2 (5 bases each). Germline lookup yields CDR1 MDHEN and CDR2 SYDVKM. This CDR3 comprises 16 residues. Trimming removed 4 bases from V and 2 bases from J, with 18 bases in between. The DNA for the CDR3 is TGTGCCAGCAGTTCAACCCACAGAGGGGCTACCTACGAGCAGTACTTC. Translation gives CASSSTHRGATYEQYF.

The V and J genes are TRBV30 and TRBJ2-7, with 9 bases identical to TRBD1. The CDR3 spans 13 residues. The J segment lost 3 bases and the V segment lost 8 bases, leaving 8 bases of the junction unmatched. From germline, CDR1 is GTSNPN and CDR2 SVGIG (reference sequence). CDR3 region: CASSGTGYYEQYF. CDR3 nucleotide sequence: TGTGCCAGCTCCGGGACAGGGTACTACGAGCAGTACTTC.

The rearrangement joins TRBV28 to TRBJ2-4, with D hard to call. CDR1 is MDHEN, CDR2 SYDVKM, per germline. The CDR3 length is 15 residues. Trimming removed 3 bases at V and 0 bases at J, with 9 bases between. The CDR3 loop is CASSLRQIAKNIQYF. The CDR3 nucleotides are TGTGCCAGCAGTTTGAGGCAAATAGCCAAAAACATTCAGTACTTC.

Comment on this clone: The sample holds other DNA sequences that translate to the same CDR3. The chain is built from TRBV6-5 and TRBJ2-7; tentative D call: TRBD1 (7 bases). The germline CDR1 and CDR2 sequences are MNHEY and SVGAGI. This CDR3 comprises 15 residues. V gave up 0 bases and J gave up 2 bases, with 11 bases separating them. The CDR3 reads CASSYSGGGPYEQYF. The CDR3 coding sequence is TGTGCCAGCAGTTACTCTGGAGGGGGCCCCTACGAGCAGTACTTC.

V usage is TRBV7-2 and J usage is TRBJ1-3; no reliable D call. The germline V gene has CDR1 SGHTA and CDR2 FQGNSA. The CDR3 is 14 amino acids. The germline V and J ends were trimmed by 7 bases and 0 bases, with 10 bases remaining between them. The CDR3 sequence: CASTLAVSGNTIYF. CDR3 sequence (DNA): TGTGCCAGCACCCTAGCGGTCTCTGGAAACACCATATATTTT.

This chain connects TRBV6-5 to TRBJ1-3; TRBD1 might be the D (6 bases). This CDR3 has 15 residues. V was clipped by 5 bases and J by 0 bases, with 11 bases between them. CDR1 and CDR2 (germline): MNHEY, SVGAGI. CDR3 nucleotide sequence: TGTGCCAGCAGTCCTGGGACACACTCTGGAAACACCATATATTTT. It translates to CASSPGTHSGNTIYF.

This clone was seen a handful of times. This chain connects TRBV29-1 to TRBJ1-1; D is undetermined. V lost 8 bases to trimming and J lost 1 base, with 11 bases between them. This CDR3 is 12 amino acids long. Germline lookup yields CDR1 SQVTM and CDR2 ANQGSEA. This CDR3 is CSSGPGNTEAFF. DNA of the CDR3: TGCAGCTCAGGCCCCGGGAACACTGAAGCTTTCTTT.

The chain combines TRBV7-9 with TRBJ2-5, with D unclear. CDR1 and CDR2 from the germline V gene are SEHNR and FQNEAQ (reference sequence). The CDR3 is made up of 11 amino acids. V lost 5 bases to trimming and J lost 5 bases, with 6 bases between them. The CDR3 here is CASSQGETQYF. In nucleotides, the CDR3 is TGTGCCAGCAGCCAAGGCGAGACCCAGTACTTC.

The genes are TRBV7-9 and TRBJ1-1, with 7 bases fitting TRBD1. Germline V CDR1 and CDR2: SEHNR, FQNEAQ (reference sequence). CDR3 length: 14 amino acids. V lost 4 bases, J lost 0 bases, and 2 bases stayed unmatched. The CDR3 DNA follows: TGTGCCAGCAGCTCGGGACAGTTGAACACTGAAGCTTTCTTT. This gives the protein CASSSGQLNTEAFF.

This CDR3 is CASRRTGTGNEKLFF. The CDR3, as DNA: TGCGCCAGCAGAAGAACCGGGACAGGGAATGAAAAACTGTTTTTT. V is TRBV4-1 and J is TRBJ1-4; 9 positions match TRBD1. The CDR3 consists of 15 residues. V was pared by 6 bases and J by 5 bases, with 7 bases of the junction left unmatched. From germline, CDR1 is MGHRA and CDR2 YSYEKL.

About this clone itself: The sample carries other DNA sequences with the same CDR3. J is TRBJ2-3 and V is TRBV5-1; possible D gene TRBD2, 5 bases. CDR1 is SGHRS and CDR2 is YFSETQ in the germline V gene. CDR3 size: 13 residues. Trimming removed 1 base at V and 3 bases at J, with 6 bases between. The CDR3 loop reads CASSLTGTDTQYF. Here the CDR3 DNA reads TGCGCCAGCAGCTTGACGGGGACAGATACGCAGTATTTT.

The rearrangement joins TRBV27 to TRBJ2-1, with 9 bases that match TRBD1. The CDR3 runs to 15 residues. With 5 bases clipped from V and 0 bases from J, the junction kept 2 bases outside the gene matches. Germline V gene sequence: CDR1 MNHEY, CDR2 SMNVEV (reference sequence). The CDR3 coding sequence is TGTGCCAGCAGTACGGACAGGGGCTCCTACAATGAGCAGTTCTTC. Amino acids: CASSTDRGSYNEQFF.

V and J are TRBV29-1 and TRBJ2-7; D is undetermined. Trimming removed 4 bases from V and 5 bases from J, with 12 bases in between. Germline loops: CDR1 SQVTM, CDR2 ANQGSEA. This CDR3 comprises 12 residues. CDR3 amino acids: CSVALTYNEQYF. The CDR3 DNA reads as TGCAGCGTTGCCCTGACTTACAACGAGCAGTACTTC.

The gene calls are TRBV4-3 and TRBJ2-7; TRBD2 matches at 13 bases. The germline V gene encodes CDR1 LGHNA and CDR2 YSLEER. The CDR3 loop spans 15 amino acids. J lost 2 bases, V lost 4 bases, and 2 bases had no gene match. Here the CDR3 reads CASSRGTSGAYEQYF. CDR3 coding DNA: TGCGCCAGCAGCCGAGGGACTAGCGGGGCCTACGAGCAGTACTTC.

CDR3 in amino acids: CASSQRAIYNEQFF. The CDR3 DNA is TGTGCCAGCAGTCAGCGGGCTATCTACAATGAGCAGTTCTTC. The J gene is TRBJ2-1, the V gene TRBV27; perhaps TRBD2 as D (6 bases). The CDR3 has 14 amino acids. V gave up 5 bases and J gave up 3 bases, with 11 bases separating them. The germline gives CDR1 MNHEY, CDR2 SMNVEV (reference sequence).

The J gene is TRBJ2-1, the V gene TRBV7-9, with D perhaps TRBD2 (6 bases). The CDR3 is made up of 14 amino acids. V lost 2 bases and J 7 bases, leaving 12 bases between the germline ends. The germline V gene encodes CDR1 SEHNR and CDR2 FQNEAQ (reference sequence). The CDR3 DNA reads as TGTGCCAGCAGCTTATGGGGGACTGGGAATGAGCAGTTCTTC. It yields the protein CASSLWGTGNEQFF.

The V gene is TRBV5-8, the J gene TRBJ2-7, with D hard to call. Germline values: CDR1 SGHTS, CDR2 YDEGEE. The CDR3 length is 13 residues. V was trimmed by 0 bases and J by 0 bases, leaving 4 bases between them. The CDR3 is CASSLDNSYEQYF. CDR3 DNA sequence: TGTGCCAGCAGCTTGGACAACTCCTACGAGCAGTACTTC.

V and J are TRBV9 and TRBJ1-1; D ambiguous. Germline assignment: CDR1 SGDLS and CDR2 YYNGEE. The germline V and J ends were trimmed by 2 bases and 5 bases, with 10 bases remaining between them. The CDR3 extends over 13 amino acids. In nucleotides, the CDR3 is TGTGCCAGCAGCGTCGGGGAAAGGACTGAAGCTTTCTTT. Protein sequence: CASSVGERTEAFF.

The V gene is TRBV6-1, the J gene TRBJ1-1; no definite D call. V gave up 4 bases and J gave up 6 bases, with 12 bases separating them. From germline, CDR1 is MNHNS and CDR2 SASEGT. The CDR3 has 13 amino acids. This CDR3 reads CASSAWLGAEAFF. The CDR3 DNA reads TGTGCCAGCAGTGCCTGGCTGGGCGCTGAAGCTTTCTTT.

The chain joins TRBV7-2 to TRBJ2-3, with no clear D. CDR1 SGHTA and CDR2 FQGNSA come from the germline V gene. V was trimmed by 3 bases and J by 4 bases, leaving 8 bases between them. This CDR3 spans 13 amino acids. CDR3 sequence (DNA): TGTGCCAGCAGCTTTTCTCCCGCAGATACGCAGTATTTT. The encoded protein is CASSFSPADTQYF. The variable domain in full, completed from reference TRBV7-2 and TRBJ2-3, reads GAGVSQSPSNKVTEKGKDVELRCDPISGHTALYWYRQSLGQGLEFLIYFQGNSAPDKSGLPSDRFSAERTGGSVSTLTIQRTQQEDSAVYLCASSFSPADTQYFGPGTRLTVL.

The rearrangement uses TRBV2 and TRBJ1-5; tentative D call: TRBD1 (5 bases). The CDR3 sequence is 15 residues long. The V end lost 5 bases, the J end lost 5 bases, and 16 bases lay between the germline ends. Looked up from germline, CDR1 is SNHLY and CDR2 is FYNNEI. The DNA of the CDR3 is TGTGCCAGCAGTTTCGACAGCCCACGGGATCAGCCCCAGCATTTT. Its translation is CASSFDSPRDQPQHF.